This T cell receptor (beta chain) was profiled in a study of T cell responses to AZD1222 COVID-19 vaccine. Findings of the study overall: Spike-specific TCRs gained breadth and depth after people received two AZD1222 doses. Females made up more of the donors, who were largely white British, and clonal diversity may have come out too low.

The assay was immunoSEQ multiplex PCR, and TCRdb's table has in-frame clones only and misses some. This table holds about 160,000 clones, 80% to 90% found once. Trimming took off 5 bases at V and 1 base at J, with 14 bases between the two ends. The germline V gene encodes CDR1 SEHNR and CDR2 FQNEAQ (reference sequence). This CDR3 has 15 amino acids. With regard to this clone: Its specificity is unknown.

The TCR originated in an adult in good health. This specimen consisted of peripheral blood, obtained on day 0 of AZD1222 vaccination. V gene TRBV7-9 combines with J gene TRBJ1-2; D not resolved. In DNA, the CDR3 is TGTGCCAGCAGCACAACGGGCAATTTTAACTATGGCTACACCTTC. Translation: CASSTTGNFNYGYTF.